Listed below are T cell receptor beta chains from one sample, sequenced in a study of blood T cell repertoires in COVID-19. Measured with immunoSEQ multiplex PCR; TCRdb has only the in-frame clones, and not every one. This sample has 250,000 to 350,000 clones, with 89% found just once. What was sequenced was peripheral blood. The receptors were gathered from a woman aged 55-70 years with acute or convalescent COVID-19. CDR3s include the opening cysteine and the closing phenylalanine or tryptophan. A D gene is named only where the DNA matches it firmly. Rows give clone size only sometimes, using once, few, many, or a class for an expanded clone.

d_gene | j_gene | abundance | v_gene | CDR3nt | CDR3aa
- | TRBJ2-5 | - | TRBV7-9 | TGTGCCAGCAGCCACGACTCGGGGACTCGTGAGACCCAGTACTTC | CASSHDSGTRETQYF
- | TRBJ2-7 | - | TRBV3-1/TRBV3-2 | TGTGCCAGCAGCCGAAGGTCGACAGGTTACTACGAGCAGTACTTC | CASSRRSTGYYEQYF
- | TRBJ1-4 | - | TRBV29-1 | TGCAGCGTCGCAACAGGGCCGGCTAATGAAAAACTGTTTTTT | CSVATGPANEKLFF
- | TRBJ2-1 | - | TRBV7-2 | TGTGCCAGCAGCTTGGTGGGCGATTCCTACAATGAGCAGTTCTTC | CASSLVGDSYNEQFF
TRBD1 | TRBJ1-2 | - | TRBV2 | TGTGCCAGCAGCACGGGACGGAACAGGGGTGGTAACTATGGCTACACCTTC | CASSTGRNRGGNYGYTF
- | TRBJ1-2 | - | TRBV6-6 | TGTGCCAGCAGTTACTCGACCCCGGGGGACGGCTACACCTTC | CASSYSTPGDGYTF
- | TRBJ1-1 | - | TRBV28 | TGTGCCAGCAGTCTCCTAGGAGGGCGGACTGAAGCTTTCTTT | CASSLLGGRTEAFF
- | TRBJ2-2 | - | TRBV27 | TGTGCCAGCAGTTTATGGCTAGAAGGGAACACCGGGGAGCTGTTTTTT | CASSLWLEGNTGELFF
- | TRBJ2-1 | - | TRBV6-5 | TGTGCCAGCAGTATACGACTTGACCCATACAATGAGCAGTTCTTC | CASSIRLDPYNEQFF
TRBD1 | TRBJ1-4 | - | TRBV7-2 | TGTGCCAGCAGCCCGGGACAGGGCGATGAAAAACTGTTTTTT | CASSPGQGDEKLFF
- | TRBJ2-1 | - | TRBV24-1 | TGTGCCACCCTCGGAGAGGGCAATGAGCAGTTCTTC | CATLGEGNEQFF
TRBD1 | TRBJ1-2 | - | TRBV6-1 | TGTGCCAGCAGTGACGGGACAGGGTTTCGTAGTGGCTACACCTTC | CASSDGTGFRSGYTF
- | TRBJ1-2 | - | TRBV15 | TGTGCCACCAGCAGACAGGACAGCTCCAATTACTATGGCTACACCTTC | CATSRQDSSNYYGYTF
- | TRBJ2-7 | - | TRBV24-1 | TGTGCCACCAGTGATCCCGGGACACACTACGAGCAGTACTTC | CATSDPGTHYEQYF
TRBD1 | TRBJ1-5 | - | TRBV24-1 | TGTGCCACCAGTGCCGGGACAGGGGGCGGCAATCAGCCCCAGCATTTT | CATSAGTGGGNQPQHF
- | TRBJ1-5 | - | TRBV19 | TGTGCCAGTAGTATTGAGGGTAATCAGCCCCAGCATTTT | CASSIEGNQPQHF
- | TRBJ2-4 | - | TRBV3-1/TRBV3-2 | TGTGCCAGCAGCCAGTCCGACTATTCCAAAAACATTCAGTACTTC | CASSQSDYSKNIQYF
TRBD2 | TRBJ2-2 | - | TRBV4-1 | TGCGCCAGCAGCCAGGTGGGGGGGACCGGGGAGCTGTTTTTT | CASSQVGGTGELFF
- | TRBJ2-2 | - | TRBV27 | TGTGCCAGCAGTCTCAACCTCTGGGAGGACACCGGGGAGCTGTTTTTT | CASSLNLWEDTGELFF
- | TRBJ1-2 | - | TRBV10-3 | TGTGCCATCTCAGGCAGGGATTTTGGCTACACCTTC | CAISGRDFGYTF
TRBD1 | TRBJ1-5 | - | TRBV29-1 | TGCAGCGTTGAGGGGACAGGGGGCGGAAGCAATCAGCCCCAGCATTTT | CSVEGTGGGSNQPQHF
- | TRBJ2-7 | - | TRBV30 | TGTGCCTGGAGTAACCCTAGCGACAGCTCCTACGAGCAGTACTTC | CAWSNPSDSSYEQYF
TRBD2 | TRBJ2-1 | - | TRBV7-8 | TGTGCCAGCAGCCCTGGACAATTAACTAGCGACGAGCAGTTCTTC | CASSPGQLTSDEQFF
- | TRBJ1-1 | - | TRBV28 | TGTGCCAGCAGTTTGGGGCGGTCGCATGCTTTCTTT | CASSLGRSHAFF
- | TRBJ1-2 | - | TRBV6-1 | TGTGCCAGCAGCTTCTCTGTGGCCCATGGCTACACCTTC | CASSFSVAHGYTF
- | TRBJ2-2 | - | TRBV9 | TGTGCCAGCAGCGTAGCCTCCGGGGGAACCGGGGAGCTGTTTTTT | CASSVASGGTGELFF
TRBD2 | TRBJ2-1 | - | TRBV5-1 | TGCGCCAGCAGCACAGGACTAGCGGGGGGGTACAATGAGCAGTTCTTC | CASSTGLAGGYNEQFF
- | TRBJ1-5 | - | TRBV7-9 | TGTGCCAGCAGCCACGGACAGACTTATCAGCCCCAGCATTTT | CASSHGQTYQPQHF
- | TRBJ1-6 | - | TRBV15 | TGTGCCACCAGCAGGTCAGGGACAAACAATTCACCCCTCCACTTT | CATSRSGTNNSPLHF
TRBD1 | TRBJ1-3 | - | TRBV5-1 | TGCGCCAGCAGCTTGCCGACAGGGGATATCTCTGGAAACACCATATATTTT | CASSLPTGDISGNTIYF
- | TRBJ2-3 | - | TRBV5-1 | TGCGCCAGCAGCTCATCCTTGGGGGGGACAAGCACAGATACGCAGTATTTT | CASSSSLGGTSTDTQYF
- | TRBJ2-3 | - | TRBV19 | TGTGCCAGTGAACCCGGGTCCACAGATACGCAGTATTTT | CASEPGSTDTQYF
TRBD1 | TRBJ2-7 | - | TRBV4-2 | TGTGCCAGCAGCCAAATACAGGGGGACTACGAGCAGTACTTC | CASSQIQGDYEQYF
TRBD1 | TRBJ1-5 | once | TRBV7-6 | TGTGCCAGCAGCTTTTTCCTCAGGGGGCAGGGTCAGCCCCAGCATTTT | CASSFFLRGQGQPQHF
TRBD2 | TRBJ2-1 | - | TRBV7-3 | TGTGCCAGCACCCTGGAGCGGGGGGATTTCAATGAGCAGTTCTTC | CASTLERGDFNEQFF
TRBD2 | TRBJ2-3 | - | TRBV11-2 | TGTGCCAGCAGCTTAGCTGCTAGCGGGGCCCCGCTCGGCACAGATACGCAGTATTTT | CASSLAASGAPLGTDTQYF
TRBD1 | TRBJ2-5 | - | TRBV7-3 | TGTGCCAGCAGCTCGACAGGGCGGGAGACCCAGTACTTC | CASSSTGRETQYF
- | TRBJ1-5 | - | TRBV15 | TGTGCCACCAGCTGGAGACGGGGGGACAATCAGCCCCAGCATTTT | CATSWRRGDNQPQHF
- | TRBJ1-1 | - | TRBV18 | TGTGCCAGCTCACCTCCCCGGGGTCTGGATGCATCGGCCGTGAACACTGAAGCTTTCTTT | CASSPPRGLDASAVNTEAFF
TRBD1 | TRBJ2-7 | - | TRBV10-3 | TGTGCCATCAGTGAGTCGAGGGACAGGCAAACCTACGAGCAGTACTTC | CAISESRDRQTYEQYF